The 11 T cell receptor beta chains in this list originate from one sample, sequenced in a study of cytomegalovirus exposure and HLA in healthy donors. TCRdb's table, derived via immunoSEQ multiplex PCR, lists solely in-frame clones and lacks some. Of approximately 180,000 clones in the sample, around 88% were seen once. The sample was PBMCs. The receptors derive from a woman younger than 30 in good health and CMV-seronegative.

The CDR3 region is CAWLLVGGLGYTF. Written as DNA, the CDR3 is TGTGCCTGGTTATTGGTGGGGGGGTTAGGCTACACCTTC. The chain is built from TRBV30 and TRBJ1-2; possibly TRBD1 for D (5 bases). Germline V CDR1 and CDR2: GTSNPN, SVGIG (reference sequence). The CDR3 consists of 13 residues. Trimming removed 5 bases from V and 8 bases from J, with 18 bases in between. Supplemented by reference TRBV30 and TRBJ1-2, the full variable domain reads SQTIHQWPATLVQPVGSPLSLECTVEGTSNPNLYWYRQAAGRGLQLLFYSVGIGQISSEVPQNLSASRPQDRQFILSSKKLLLSDSGFYLCAWLLVGGLGYTFGSGTRLTVV.

The chain couples TRBV7-2 to TRBJ2-7; D is perhaps TRBD2 (5 bases). The V end was cut by 5 bases, the J end by 2 bases, with 13 bases between. The CDR3 loop spans 14 amino acids. Germline CDR1 is SGHTA and CDR2 is FQGNSA. CDR3 loop: CASSLGMIPYEQYF. DNA of the CDR3: TGTGCCAGCAGCCTCGGGATGATCCCCTACGAGCAGTACTTC.

The table lists this clone with a few counts. The chain is built from TRBV5-6 and TRBJ1-1; no firm D call. The V gene's germline CDR1 is SGHDT and CDR2 YYEEEE. The CDR3 extends over 12 amino acids. V dropped 0 bases and J dropped 10 bases, with 10 bases sitting between them. The CDR3 region is CASSLVQQRAFF. The CDR3 bases are TGTGCCAGCAGCTTGGTTCAACAGAGAGCTTTCTTT.

Note on this clone: An end of the junction does not agree with germline; a read error may underlie this. The chain carries TRBV19 and TRBJ2-5; 11 positions match TRBD2. The length of the CDR3 is 18 residues. Germline V gene data show CDR1 as LNHDA and CDR2 as SQIVND (reference sequence). The CDR3 sequence is CASSIESFPPSSGGPLHF. The CDR3 bases are TGTGCCAGTAGTATCGAGAGCTTCCCACCTTCTAGCGGGGGGCCCCTACACTTC.

The rearrangement joins TRBV19 to TRBJ2-7; 9 bases match TRBD2. CDR3 length equals 12 residues. V gave up 10 bases and J gave up 6 bases; unmatched junction bases: 7. Per germline, CDR1 LNHDA and CDR2 SQIVND (reference sequence). This CDR3 is CATPSGVSEQYF. Here the CDR3 DNA reads TGTGCCACCCCTAGCGGGGTAAGCGAGCAGTACTTC.

The genes are TRBV7-8 and TRBJ2-3; no firm D call. Germline-derived CDR1 and CDR2 are SGHVS and FQNEAQ. This CDR3 has 19 amino acids. V lost 5 bases to trimming and J lost 2 bases, with 26 bases between them. The CDR3 loop reads CASSHTNTTRYRITDTQYF. The CDR3 coding sequence is TGTGCCAGCAGCCACACCAATACGACGCGGTATCGGATCACAGATACGCAGTATTTT.

CDR3 DNA sequence: TGTGCCAGCTCCAGCAGGGGATCATCTGAAGCTTTCTTT. Translating gives CASSSRGSSEAFF. The chain carries TRBV7-3 and TRBJ1-1, with a possible D match to TRBD1 (6 bases). Germline CDR1 SGHTA, CDR2 FQGTGA. This CDR3 is built from 13 residues. The V gene lost 8 bases and the J gene lost 6 bases, with 16 bases spanning the gap.

The chain has TRBV5-6 and TRBJ2-3; D not certain. Trimming stripped 4 bases from V and 6 bases from J, with 9 bases between. Germline assignment: CDR1 SGHDT and CDR2 YYEEEE. CDR3 length: 12 residues. Here the CDR3 reads CASSLLRDTQYF. The CDR3, as DNA: TGTGCCAGCAGCCTCCTGCGGGATACGCAGTATTTT.

The chain has TRBV5-1 and TRBJ2-1; 9 bases match TRBD2. Germline values: CDR1 SGHRS, CDR2 YFSETQ. V dropped 4 bases and J dropped 2; count of bases not matched to a gene: 10. This CDR3 is 17 amino acids long. The CDR3 DNA follows: TGCGCCAGCAGCCCAAATCCGATAGCGGGAGCCTACAATGAGCAGTTCTTC. Encoded protein: CASSPNPIAGAYNEQFF.

This chain joins TRBV6-1 and TRBJ1-6, with D uncertain. V lost 8 bases and J lost 5, with 13 bases in between. The V gene's germline CDR1 is MNHNS and CDR2 SASEGT. The length of the CDR3 is 14 residues. The CDR3 DNA reads TGTGCCAGCTCACGGGGTGAGGATAATTCACCCCTCCACTTT. It specifies CASSRGEDNSPLHF.

The chain recombines TRBV6-5 with TRBJ2-7; 9 bases map to TRBD1. The trim removed 2 bases at V and 3 bases at J, leaving 5 bases unmatched. The CDR3 is 15 residues long. CDR1 and CDR2 from the germline V gene are MNHEY and SVGAGI. As DNA, the CDR3 is TGTGCCAGCAGTTACCCGGGACAGGGAGGCTACGAGCAGTACTTC. Residues: CASSYPGQGGYEQYF.